One and the same sample provided the 32 T cell receptor beta chains below, sequenced in a study of long-term antiretroviral therapy in people with HIV. Researchers report immunoSEQ v3.0 was run at survey level. Clones were sequenced by immunoSEQ multiplex PCR, and TCRdb holds only the in-frame ones, with some missing. The sample gives about 23,000 clones, around 81% of which show up once; around 7.2% is in the top ten. The sample was unsorted PBMCs, taken 1.5 years after starting antiretroviral therapy. These receptors were taken from a man under 40 with HIV.

The J gene is TRBJ1-3, the V gene TRBV6-1; 9 bases fit TRBD1. This CDR3 has 15 residues. V was pared by 7 bases and J by 4 bases, with 8 bases of the junction left unmatched. Germline CDR1 MNHNS, CDR2 SASEGT. Here the CDR3 reads CASTPPGQGGNTIYF. CDR3 sequence (DNA): TGTGCCAGCACCCCGCCGGGACAGGGAGGAAACACCATATATTTT.

The chain couples TRBV19 to TRBJ1-6; TRBD1 agrees at 8 bases. This CDR3 has 14 amino acids. After removal of 4 bases from V and 7 bases from J, the junction contained 3 bases not matched to a gene. From germline, CDR1 is LNHDA and CDR2 SQIVND (reference sequence). The CDR3 loop is CASSTQGANSPLHF. The CDR3 DNA sequence: TGTGCCAGTAGTACTCAGGGGGCGAATTCACCCCTCCACTTT.

J is TRBJ2-1 and V is TRBV7-2, with a tentative D call TRBD1 (6 bases). The CDR3 extends over 16 amino acids. Trimming pared 2 bases from V and 0 bases from J, leaving 11 bases between. Germline V CDR1 and CDR2: SGHTA, FQGNSA. CDR3 loop: CASSLRGTASYNEQFF. CDR3 DNA sequence: TGTGCCAGCAGCTTAAGGGGGACCGCCTCCTACAATGAGCAGTTCTTC.

The genes are TRBV10-1 and TRBJ1-2, with 8 nucleotides matching TRBD1. The CDR3 sequence is 17 residues long. Trimming at V came to 5 bases and at J to 0 bases, leaving 11 bases not matched to a gene. The V gene's germline CDR1 is WNHNN and CDR2 SYGVQD (reference sequence). CDR3: CASSPLPGTGTNYGYTF. CDR3 bases: TGCGCCAGCAGTCCCCTTCCCGGGACAGGAACTAACTATGGCTACACCTTC.

V and J are TRBV30 and TRBJ2-6; D gene ambiguous. The CDR3 has 16 amino acids. Germline CDR1 and CDR2: GTSNPN and SVGIG (reference sequence). Trimming stripped 0 bases from V and 0 bases from J, with 9 bases between. The CDR3, as DNA: TGTGCCTGGAGTGTACGCGGCAGCTCTGGGGCCAACGTCCTGACTTTC. Amino acid sequence: CAWSVRGSSGANVLTF.

The rearrangement uses TRBV5-1 and TRBJ1-1; unclear D gene. Trimming shortened V by 4 bases and J by 0 bases, and 7 bases separated the two germline ends. This CDR3 has 13 residues. CDR1 is SGHRS and CDR2 is YFSETQ in the germline V gene. The CDR3 nucleotides read TGCGCCAGCAGCCACGACCTGAACACTGAAGCTTTCTTT. Amino acid sequence: CASSHDLNTEAFF.

This rearrangement joins TRBV2 to TRBJ2-3, with 11 bases matching TRBD2. The germline CDR1 and CDR2 sequences are SNHLY and FYNNEI. V gave up 5 bases and J gave up 0 bases; unmatched junction bases: 4. The CDR3 covers 16 residues. The CDR3 protein is CASSSGLAVSTDTQYF. The CDR3 DNA reads as TGTGCCAGCAGTTCGGGACTAGCGGTTAGCACAGATACGCAGTATTTT.

CDR3 sequence (DNA): TGTGCCAGCAGCTTAGTTTTCACAAGCTACGAGCAGTACTTC. It translates to CASSLVFTSYEQYF. J is TRBJ2-7 and V is TRBV7-9; no firm D call. Germline V CDR1 and CDR2: SEHNR, FQNEAQ (reference sequence). The CDR3 loop spans 14 amino acids. V was trimmed by 1 base and J by 3 bases, leaving 10 bases between them.

This rearrangement joins TRBV30 to TRBJ2-7, with TRBD2 identical over 10 bases. The CDR3 has 19 amino acids. J was trimmed by 3 bases and V by 5 bases; bases with no gene match: 22. Germline CDR1 and CDR2: GTSNPN and SVGIG (reference sequence). CDR3 protein: CAWSLLSSGGLRPGYEQYF. The CDR3 DNA sequence: TGTGCCTGGTCCCTCCTGTCTAGCGGGGGACTTAGGCCTGGCTACGAGCAGTACTTC. Using reference TRBV30 and TRBJ2-7 for the parts outside the CDR3, the full variable domain is SQTIHQWPATLVQPVGSPLSLECTVEGTSNPNLYWYRQAAGRGLQLLFYSVGIGQISSEVPQNLSASRPQDRQFILSSKKLLLSDSGFYLCAWSLLSSGGLRPGYEQYFGPGTRLTVT.

In its sample, this clone was seen once. The gene calls are TRBV7-9 and TRBJ2-7, with a weak D call TRBD2 (6 bases). The V end lost 4 bases, the J end lost 0 bases, and 13 bases lay between the germline ends. The germline gives CDR1 SEHNR, CDR2 FQNEAQ (reference sequence). This CDR3 has 15 residues. The DNA for the CDR3 is TGTGCCAGCAGCTCAGGAGGGTACCTCTCCTACGAGCAGTACTTC. It translates to CASSSGGYLSYEQYF.

The chain employs TRBV19 and TRBJ1-2; the D is unclear. The CDR3 spans 12 residues. Germline CDR1 and CDR2: LNHDA and SQIVND (reference sequence). With 2 bases removed from V and 4 bases from J, the gap between germline ends came to 5 bases. In DNA form, the CDR3 reads TGTGCCAGTAGTATATCACCCTATGGCTACACCTTC. Translated: CASSISPYGYTF. Complete variable domain (other parts from reference TRBV19 and TRBJ1-2): DGGITQSPKYLFRKEGQNVTLSCEQNLNHDAMYWYRQDPGQGLRLIYYSQIVNDFQKGDIAEGYSVSREKKESFPLTVTSAQKNPTAFYLCASSISPYGYTFGSGTRLTVV.

The table lists this clone with a count of one. V and J are TRBV7-2 and TRBJ2-1; 7 positions match TRBD1. Germline lookup yields CDR1 SGHTA and CDR2 FQGNSA. Trimming took 6 bases from V and 9 from J; bases not matched to a gene: 14. The CDR3 has 15 residues. CDR3 loop: CASRPTDRVGGEQFF. CDR3 DNA sequence: TGTGCCAGCAGACCTACAGACAGGGTTGGGGGTGAGCAGTTCTTC.

V is TRBV5-1 and J is TRBJ1-2; 8 nucleotides line up with TRBD1. The germline V gene encodes CDR1 SGHRS and CDR2 YFSETQ. The CDR3 covers 15 residues. Unmatched junction bases numbered 8, after V lost 4 bases and J lost 3 bases. The chain's CDR3 is CASSLDRGLDYGYTF. As DNA, the CDR3 is TGCGCCAGCAGCCTAGACAGGGGATTAGACTATGGCTACACCTTC.

J is TRBJ1-1 and V is TRBV28, with D hard to call. Germline V gene lookup returns CDR1 MDHEN and CDR2 SYDVKM. Deletions cut 2 bases from V and 1 base from J, with 8 bases between. The CDR3 loop spans 14 amino acids. The CDR3 bases are TGTGCCAGCAGTTTAGAAAGAAAGAACACTGAAGCTTTCTTT. It specifies CASSLERKNTEAFF.

The genes are TRBV25-1 and TRBJ1-3; tentative D call: TRBD1 (5 bases). The CDR3 runs 13 residues. The germline V gene encodes CDR1 MGHDK and CDR2 SYGVNS. The V end was cut by 4 bases, the J end by 5 bases, with 9 bases between. The CDR3 reads CASSGQGRNTIYF. CDR3 in DNA: TGTGCCAGCAGTGGGCAGGGTCGAAACACCATATATTTT.

The chain joins TRBV19 to TRBJ2-2, with D perhaps TRBD2 (6 bases). Germline V CDR1 and CDR2: LNHDA, SQIVND (reference sequence). V was pared by 7 bases and J by 6 bases, with 18 bases between. CDR3 length: 15 residues. The chain's CDR3 is CASKGWLAKSGELFF. DNA for the CDR3: TGTGCCAGTAAAGGGTGGCTAGCGAAGTCCGGGGAGCTGTTTTTT.

This sequence joins TRBV7-3 and TRBJ2-1; 12 nucleotides align to TRBD2. V was pared by 5 bases and J by 2 bases, with 4 bases of the junction left unmatched. The CDR3 has 16 residues. Germline CDR1 reads SGHTA; CDR2 reads FQGTGA. In DNA, the CDR3 is TGTGCCAGCAGCCCTAGCGGGGGGGGAACCTACAATGAGCAGTTCTTC. Encoded protein: CASSPSGGGTYNEQFF.

This chain uses TRBV11-3 with TRBJ2-2, with a weak D call TRBD2 (5 bases). This CDR3 has 15 amino acids. The germline V gene encodes CDR1 SGHNT and CDR2 YENEEA. The V gene lost 5 bases and the J gene lost 1 base, with 11 bases spanning the gap. CDR3 sequence reads: CASSPTSWNTGELFF. As DNA, the CDR3 is TGTGCCAGCAGCCCCACTAGTTGGAACACCGGGGAGCTGTTTTTT.

The genes are TRBV29-1 and TRBJ2-3, with 9 bases aligning to TRBD2. The CDR3 has 14 residues. With V trimmed by 6 bases and J by 0 bases, 4 bases remained unmatched. The germline gives CDR1 SQVTM, CDR2 ANQGSEA. The CDR3 sequence: CSVPTSGSTDTQYF. CDR3 DNA sequence: TGCAGCGTACCGACTAGCGGAAGCACAGATACGCAGTATTTT.

The chain links TRBV5-1 to TRBJ2-1; D is unclear. Germline CDR1 reads SGHRS; CDR2 reads YFSETQ. V was trimmed by 2 bases and J by 0 bases, leaving 12 bases between them. The CDR3 runs 16 residues. The chain's CDR3 is CASSFYATSSYNEQFF. In DNA form, the CDR3 reads TGCGCCAGCAGCTTTTATGCTACAAGCTCCTACAATGAGCAGTTCTTC.

J is TRBJ2-5 and V is TRBV5-1; D unresolved. Trimming cost V 3 bases and J 2 bases, with 8 bases left between them. The CDR3 is 13 amino acids. Germline V CDR1 and CDR2: SGHRS, YFSETQ. CDR3 sequence reads: CASSSTIQETQYF. In DNA form, the CDR3 reads TGCGCCAGCAGCTCTACTATACAAGAGACCCAGTACTTC. Combining the CDR3 with reference TRBV5-1 and TRBJ2-5 gives the whole variable domain KAGVTQTPRYLIKTRGQQVTLSCSPISGHRSVSWYQQTPGQGLQFLFEYFSETQRNKGNFPGRFSGRQFSNSRSEMNVSTLELGDSALYLCASSSTIQETQYFGPGTRLLVL.

V is TRBV6-1 and J is TRBJ2-3; TRBD2 agrees at 8 bases. The V gene's germline CDR1 is MNHNS and CDR2 SASEGT. The CDR3 runs 14 residues. Germline trimming cut 6 bases from V and 0 bases from J; bases unmatched to any gene: 2. The CDR3 region is CASRERGSTDTQYF. CDR3 coding DNA: TGTGCCAGCAGAGAGCGGGGGAGCACAGATACGCAGTATTTT.

This clone has just one count. This rearrangement joins TRBV21-1 to TRBJ1-3. TRBV21-1 is a recognized pseudogene. This CDR3 contains 17 residues. The CDR3 DNA sequence: TGTGCCAGCAGCAAAAAGCGCAGGAATTCCTCTGGAAACACCATATATTTT. Translation gives CASSKKRRNSSGNTIYF.

This sequence joins TRBV6-1 and TRBJ2-2, with D hard to call. Per the germline V gene, CDR1 is MNHNS and CDR2 is SASEGT. There are 15 residues in the CDR3. Trimming stripped 8 bases from V and 0 bases from J, with 13 bases between. The CDR3 spells CASSTQDANTGELFF. In nucleotides, the CDR3 is TGTGCCAGCTCGACGCAGGACGCGAACACCGGGGAGCTGTTTTTT.

The CDR3 nucleotides are TGTGCCAGCACCTTCCAGTCGCGGTTTGGCAATGAGCAGTTCTTC. Protein: CASTFQSRFGNEQFF. The chain recombines TRBV6-1 with TRBJ2-1; no definite D call. Trimming removed 7 bases from V and 6 bases from J, with 19 bases in between. The CDR3 totals 15 residues. Germline CDR1 is MNHNS and CDR2 is SASEGT.

In nucleotides, the CDR3 is TGTGCCAGCAGTTTACAAGACCCAAGCACAGATACGCAGTATTTT. It specifies CASSLQDPSTDTQYF. The chain is built from TRBV27 and TRBJ2-3; no reliable D call. The CDR3 loop spans 15 amino acids. V dropped 2 bases and J dropped 0 bases, with 9 bases sitting between them. Germline V gives CDR1 MNHEY, CDR2 SMNVEV (reference sequence).

The chain has TRBV23-1 and TRBJ1-1, with D tentatively TRBD1 (5 bases). TRBV23-1 is recorded as an ORF, its role being uncertain. Trimming left V 6 bases short and J 1 base short, with 9 bases between. The CDR3 is made up of 13 amino acids. Here the CDR3 reads CASSDSQNTEAFF. In DNA form, the CDR3 reads TGCGCCAGCAGCGACAGTCAGAACACTGAAGCTTTCTTT.

This clone appeared once. This chain connects TRBV4-3 to TRBJ1-4, with 8 nucleotides matching TRBD1. CDR3 length: 16 amino acids. V gave up 3 bases and J gave up 4 bases; unmatched junction bases: 7. Germline V gene lookup returns CDR1 LGHNA and CDR2 YSLEER. The CDR3 DNA follows: TGCGCCAGCAGCCAGAACCCGGGACAGGTTAATGAAAAACTGTTTTTT. Translation: CASSQNPGQVNEKLFF.

This clone appeared a few times. The chain links TRBV27 to TRBJ1-2, with TRBD1 matching 7 bases. Germline V lookup: CDR1 MNHEY, CDR2 SMNVEV (reference sequence). V trimming: 5 bases; J trimming: 7 bases; junction bases outside the gene matches: 4. This CDR3 has 12 residues. The CDR3 nucleotides read TGTGCCAGCAGTCCCCGACAGGGTGGCTACACCTTC. Its translation: CASSPRQGGYTF.

The chain carries TRBV2 and TRBJ1-3; no clear D gene. Germline V CDR1 and CDR2: SNHLY, FYNNEI. With 6 bases removed from V and 4 bases from J, the gap between germline ends came to 4 bases. This CDR3 is built from 11 residues. CDR3 nucleotides: TGTGCCAGCAGGGTCGGAAACACCATATATTTT. Its protein product is CASRVGNTIYF.

The gene calls are TRBV7-2 and TRBJ2-1; TRBD2 agrees at 11 bases. J was trimmed by 8 bases and V by 4 bases; bases with no gene match: 7. Germline V lookup: CDR1 SGHTA, CDR2 FQGNSA. The CDR3 is 15 amino acids. The CDR3 region has the DNA TGTGCCAGCAGCTCGGGGGGGGGACTAGCGGATGAGCAGTTCTTC. Encoded protein: CASSSGGGLADEQFF.

The chain is built from TRBV7-2 and TRBJ2-7; D is tentatively TRBD1 or TRBD2 (5 bases each). In germline, CDR1 is SGHTA, CDR2 FQGNSA. The length of the CDR3 is 15 residues. Trimming took off 6 bases at V and 3 bases at J, with 18 bases between the two ends. CDR3 loop: CASRLGPIHIYEQYF. CDR3 in DNA: TGTGCCAGCAGATTGGGACCCATCCATATCTACGAGCAGTACTTC.